This paragraph reports one TCR beta chain. Its target is unknown. The source of the sample is a study of CD8 T cells in Susac syndrome. Study at large: The Susac syndrome patients were therapy-naive, on corticosteroids, or on intravenous immunoglobulin alone at blood draw.

From germline, CDR1 is LNHNV and CDR2 YYDKDF (reference sequence). V lost 0 bases, J lost 1 base, and 7 bases lay in between. The CDR3 is made up of 16 amino acids. RNA amounts of about 0.5 to 1 ug underwent reverse transcription with random hexamers. TCR beta CDR3 was amplified by immunoSEQ multiplex PCR. This amplification extended across 54 Vbeta and 13 Jbeta segments. TCRdb reanalysed the immunoSEQ multiplex PCR reads using MiXCR and keeps one entry per CDR3 protein. Among some 200,000 distinct CDR3 sequences listed, 85% to 95% were seen once. Study-level results: Susac CD8+ clonal expansion peaked in TEMRA cells and active patients. The relatively small number of individuals in the TCR sequencing and HLA analysis was acknowledged by the study.

This chain uses TRBV15 with TRBJ2-6; D not resolved. The TCR comes from a human donor with Susac syndrome. Sequencing input: CD8+ T cells from PBMCs. The CDR3 DNA reads TGTGCCACCAGCAGAGATACGTTATCTGGGGCCAACGTCCTGACTTTC. Translation: CATSRDTLSGANVLTF.